One sample yielded the 2 T cell receptor beta chains listed below, sequenced in a study of shared clonotypes between healthy human individuals. Some clones are missing from TCRdb's copy, which holds only in-frame ones; the method was immunoSEQ multiplex PCR. The top ten clones hold around 0.37% of a sample with 2 million to 3 million clones, under 95% of them seen once. Input material: naive CD4+ T cells from PBMCs. Subset reported: CD45RA+ positively selected. These receptors came from a man between 18 and 29 years old in good health. Some clones in this sample may be carry-over from other donors' samples.

Concerning this clone: This specimen includes other DNA sequences encoding the same CDR3. CDR3 DNA sequence: TGTGCCAGCAGCTTAGGGACTACAGATACGCAGTATTTT. Its translation is CASSLGTTDTQYF. The chain couples TRBV7-9 to TRBJ2-3; tentatively, D is TRBD2 (5 bases). This CDR3 region has 13 residues. Germline CDR1 SEHNR, CDR2 FQNEAQ (reference sequence). Trimming removed 1 base at V and 3 bases at J, with 5 bases between. The variable domain in full, with the rest retrieved from reference TRBV7-9 and TRBJ2-3, is DTGVSQNPRHKITKRGQNVTFRCDPISEHNRLYWYRQTLGQGPEFLTYFQNEAQLEKSRLLSDRFSAERPKGSFSTLEIQRTEQGDSAMYLCASSLGTTDTQYFGPGTRLTVL.

This chain links TRBV7-5 with TRBJ2-7; the D call of TRBD2 is as the table states it, not checked on the DNA. TRBV7-5 is termed a pseudogene. This CDR3 has 18 amino acids. CDR3 bases: TGTGCCAGAAGCTTCGGACTAGCGGGAGGCCCGGGTCCCTACGAGCAGTACTTC. It codes for CARSFGLAGGPGPYEQYF.